This T cell receptor beta chain was documented in a study of blood T cells in healthy people across ages (dated by TCRdb to between 2015 and 2016). General notes on the study: In model experiments, roughly one uniquely barcoded TCR beta cDNA molecule per two T cells was captured by template switching. The study measured age-related changes in TCR beta repertoire diversity using deep sequencing normalized with unique cDNA molecular identifiers. The donors were divided into four age groups: young (average around 16 years), middle-aged (about 39), aged (about 60) and long-lived (82). To avoid experimental bias, donors of different ages were randomly spread across the sequencing lanes. The study analyzed two additional independent replicas of 1 million unique cDNA reads from the same blood draw for two donors, one aged 18 to 29 and one aged 80 or older. Results and caveats for the whole study, not just this receptor: Observed TCR beta diversity correlated strongly with the percentage of naive T cells measured by flow cytometry. Bulk unsorted PBMC profiling prevented conclusive comparison of naive and antigen-experienced compartments. Observed TCR beta diversity per million T cells fell roughly linearly with age, and a significant reduction was already apparent by age approximately 40. The CMV infection status of donors was not known, potentially confounding age-related changes in expanded clonotypes. Estimates of total diversity based on one million sequenced T cells were considered lower bounds and underestimates. Compared with the aged group, more naive CD4+ T cells, fewer expanded clones and increased TCR diversity were shown by the long-lived group, suggesting age selection.

Libraries were made using 5' RACE. The run used an Illumina HiSeq 2500. A second PCR of about 6 to 11 cycles was run with a J-beta primer mix and a sample-barcoded 5' primer. Each TCR beta cDNA molecule received a unique molecular identifier from a template-switch 5' adaptor carrying 12 random nucleotides. At least 2.5 million CDR3-containing paired-end reads were obtained from each sample. First-strand cDNA was synthesized from all RNA with the Mint cDNA synthesis kit, primed by a TRBC-specific oligonucleotide. After uracil-DNA glycosylase treatment, a first 18-cycle PCR used universal primers M1SS and BC2_uni_R on all cDNA. On the study's bioinformatics: Each sample was normalized by randomly selecting 1 million high-quality reads, each carrying a distinct molecular identifier. Instead of being binned into consensus sequences, reads that shared molecular identifiers were thrown out. MiTCR, set to a Q25 quality threshold and the strictest error-elimination algorithm, was used for CDR3 identification, clonotype clustering and error correction. Lower-bound total TCR beta diversity was estimated with a nonparametric unseen species model using Euler transformation. The raw public reads went through TCRdb reprocessing: fastp at Q25, MiXCR clone calling, in-frame beta chains kept. Merged by CDR3 protein, the rows form single entries marked with the most common genes and DNA. The V and J calls and clone size come from TCRdb's table, not from the authors' own analysis. The table for this sample lists roughly 2 million distinct CDR3 sequences; around half of them were counted only once. The top ten clonotypes cover roughly 2.1% of the sample.

The donors were roughly 39 Caucasian individuals from Russia, aged roughly 6 to 100 years, who were systemically healthy. Roughly 9 milliliters of peripheral blood were drawn from each donor into EDTA-treated Vacutainer tubes. Ficoll-Paque density-gradient centrifugation was used to isolate PBMCs, with at least 7 million obtained per sample. Trizol reagent was used to extract total RNA from PBMCs, with at least 5 micrograms per sample. Naive CD45RAhigh/CD27high T cell percentages were measured by flow cytometry on a PBMC aliquot from every donor. For CDR1 and CDR2, the germline V gene lists SGHRS and YFSETQ. Its CDR3 holds 14 amino acids, cysteine through phenylalanine. Solely the CDR3 DNA is kept, with 42 bases framed from the first base. Trimming removed 0 bases from V and 4 bases from J, leaving 10 bases between the germline ends. A word on this clonotype: The antigen it binds to is not known. No base-level quality is on record; no much larger clone is a single base apart.

The chain employs TRBV5-1 and TRBJ1-2, with a weak D call of TRBD1 (6 bases match). Sequenced: blood. The sequence was collected from a middle-aged woman in good health. The DNA is TGCGCCAGCAGCTTGGATGACAGGAGCTATGGCTACACCTTC. Its protein is CASSLDDRSYGYTF.